The T cell receptor beta chain described here comes from a study of shared clonotypes between healthy human individuals. Recent vaccinations or acute infections were absent in the healthy HIV-negative adult donors. The assay was immunoSEQ multiplex PCR, and TCRdb's table has in-frame clones only and misses some. The sample lists nearly 1 million clones, more than 75% occurring once. After removal of 0 bases from V and 10 bases from J, the junction contained 6 bases not matched to a gene. Germline V gene data show CDR1 as SGHRS and CDR2 as YFSETQ. The CDR3 is 14 amino acids. This receptor was obtained from a man younger than 30 in good health. Sequencing used memory CD4+ T cells sorted from blood. Subset of the sample: CD45RA-negative fraction. The gene calls are TRBV5-1 and TRBJ2-1, with 8 positions matching TRBD2. The CDR3, as DNA: TGCGCCAGCAGCTTGGGAGCGGGAGTCTCCGAGCAGTTCTTC. The encoded protein is CASSLGAGVSEQFF.